This entry features one TCR beta chain sequence. Time point: sample taken at primary tumor resection. The study sequenced unsorted whole RNA from tumor, nontumor lung or frozen PBMC. The sample belongs to a study of spatial heterogeneity in lung cancer. Across the whole study: Detected sequences consistently included more beta-chain ones than alpha-chain ones.

TCRdb itself ran the 5' RACE reads through MiXCR, one entry per CDR3 protein. The data show 45,000 or so distinct CDR3 sequences, roughly 12% seen once. Trimming shortened V by 4 bases and J by 2 bases, and 12 bases separated the two germline ends. The CDR3 runs 14 residues. Germline CDR1 reads SNHLY; CDR2 reads FYNNEI. The sequences come from PBMCs, collected at surgery. The receptor was isolated from a female donor with early-stage non-small cell lung cancer. The rearrangement joins TRBV2 to TRBJ2-7; D is perhaps TRBD1 (6 bases). CDR3 sequence reads: CASSVRGFAYEQYF. CDR3 in DNA: TGTGCCAGCAGTGTTAGGGGGTTTGCCTACGAGCAGTACTTC.